The present T cell receptor (beta chain) was sequenced within a study of tumor-infiltrating lymphocytes in primary liver carcinoma (dated by TCRdb to about 2017). A note on the overall study: A handful of patients with histopathologically diagnosed primary liver carcinoma underwent surgical resection in China between late 2015 and early 2016. Of the five patients (three men and two women, aged 30 to 69 years), four had hepatocellular carcinoma and one had combined HCC and intrahepatic cholangiocarcinoma. The tumors of the five patients were staged as T1-T3 N0M0, with maximum diameters ranging from 4.2 to 10 cm. Each sample produced about 3.5 to 7.13 million productive TCRbeta reads, and read depth showed no significant difference between tissue types. TCRbeta repertoire sequencing, expression microarrays and whole-exome sequencing were combined in the study across five regions of each liver tumor, with adjacent normal tissue and blood also included. TCRbeta repertoire sequencing covered 35 or so specimens from 5 patients: some 25 tumor regions, 5 adjacent noncancerous liver tissues and 5 peripheral blood samples. High reproducibility was observed for the technical replicate repertoires, with mean shared-clone rates roughly 0.87 and correlation coefficients above 0.95. On the study overall, not on this receptor specifically: Only the TCR beta chain was sequenced, so true repertoire diversity is likely underestimated because unpaired alpha chains were not captured. Pairs of tumor regions showed greater repertoire overlap (mean around 35%) than tumor-adjacent pairs (about 17%) or tumor-blood pairs (around 15%), which is consistent with antigen-driven expansion. With just a handful of patients in the study, the authors point out that the findings should be validated in a larger study. Compared with blood, tumors had a significantly larger share of the repertoire taken up by the top 250 clones (p = 0.039). Bulk unsorted samples precluded comparing CD4+ and CD8+ T cell repertoires.

CDR1 and CDR2, per the germline V gene, are MGHDK and SYGVNS. V is trimmed back by 6 bases and J by 6 bases, and the junction contains 8 bases that no gene match accounts for. Its CDR3 holds 15 amino acids, cysteine through phenylalanine. Only the CDR3 region is kept as DNA, spanning 45 bases read in frame from base 1. RNA from unsorted whole blood was extracted with TRIzol reagent, and germline DNA was obtained with the DNeasy Blood & Tissue kit. Patients had chronic HBV infection and were treatment-naive at sampling. Four milliliters of peripheral blood were collected into K2EDTA tubes before surgery. Only one count was recorded for this clonotype. Its specific antigen is unknown. No qualities accompany the bases; no much larger clone lies one base away. One read alone is weak evidence. TCRbeta-specific cDNA was reverse-transcribed from approximately 500 ng total RNA using a constant-region primer and ProtoScript II reverse transcriptase. The TCRbeta libraries were prepared through three rounds of nested multiplex PCR following a slightly modified ARM-PCR procedure. Multiplex TRBV1-TRBV30 forward primers and a Cbeta reverse primer were used in the first two PCR rounds, each of which was run for around 9 cycles. Sample barcodes and Illumina adapters were added in a final 25-cycle PCR with Deep VentR polymerase. Before sequencing, amplicons between 200 and 500 bp were purified from gel using a QIAquick gel extraction kit. An Illumina HiSeq 2500 was used to sequence the TCRbeta amplicons, generating 250-bp paired-end reads. Turning to the authors' computational methods: Quality trimming of reads was performed with Trimmomatic v0.33, and paired reads were merged with FLASH v1.2.11 so that full CDR3 sequences could be recovered. MiGEC v1.2.1b assigned V, D and J germline segments to the rearranged TCRbeta sequences. Clonotype statistics and Shannon-Wiener diversity indices were computed with VDJtools v1.0.0. Except for diversity analysis, only each sample's 250 most abundant clonotypes were used in subsequent analyses to reduce sampling bias. Clones were called with MiXCR by TCRdb after fastp trimmed the public reads at Q25, and only in-frame beta chains were retained. CDR3 protein duplicates are merged, each entry listing the most common genes and DNA. These V and J calls originate from TCRdb's pipeline instead of the authors' own analysis. The sample table contains 250,000 to 350,000 distinct CDR3 sequences; only one count was recorded for almost 60% of them. The ten largest account for about 15% of the sample.

Material: peripheral blood. The TCR sequence derives from a woman in her 30s with primary liver carcinoma and hepatitis B virus infection. The rearrangement joined TRBV25-1 to TRBJ2-2; 9 of the junction bases match TRBD2. The CDR3 region reads CASSASGIHPGELFF. The bases are TGTGCCAGCAGCGCTAGCGGGATCCACCCCGGGGAGCTGTTTTTT.